Listed below are T cell receptor beta chains from one sample, sequenced in a study of blood T cell repertoires in COVID-19. Sequenced by immunoSEQ multiplex PCR; TCRdb stores in-frame clones only, minus some. The table lists roughly 200,000 clones, 80% of them singletons. Source material: peripheral blood. Source of these receptors: a man in his fifties or sixties with acute or convalescent COVID-19. The CDR3 runs from the conserved cysteine through the conserved F or W. The D gene is left open where the match is weak. Expanded clones get a size class; other rows say once, few or many, or leave the size out.

NA	TRBV12-3/TRBV12-4	NA	TRBJ1-2	CASSDSVVLGYTF	TGTGCCAGCAGCGACAGTGTGGTCCTTGGCTACACCTTC
TRBD1	TRBV9	NA	TRBJ1-1	CASSGSGTVHHGTEAFF	TGTGCCAGCAGCGGTTCCGGGACAGTTCATCATGGCACTGAAGCTTTCTTT
TRBD2	TRBV7-2	NA	TRBJ2-1	CASSLAGVWNEQFF	TGTGCCAGCAGCCTAGCGGGAGTTTGGAATGAGCAGTTCTTC
TRBD1	TRBV12-5	NA	TRBJ1-1	CASGYSGGNTEAFF	TGTGCTAGTGGGTACTCAGGGGGTAACACTGAAGCTTTCTTT
NA	TRBV3-1/TRBV3-2	NA	TRBJ1-2	CASSLRRDYGTRSYTF	TGTGCCAGCAGCCTTAGAAGAGATTACGGGACAAGAAGCTACACCTTC
NA	TRBV27	NA	TRBJ2-7	CASSLSNRGTYEQYF	TGTGCCAGCAGTTTATCGAATAGGGGCACCTACGAGCAGTACTTC
TRBD1	TRBV29-1	NA	TRBJ2-3	CSVVGQGDDTQYF	TGCAGCGTTGTGGGACAGGGTGATGATACGCAGTATTTT
TRBD2	TRBV4-3	NA	TRBJ2-2	CASSQEATSGLNTGELFF	TGCGCCAGCAGCCAAGAGGCCACTAGCGGCTTAAACACCGGGGAGCTGTTTTTT
NA	TRBV6-6	few	TRBJ1-2	CASSSRVGNYGYTF	TGTGCCAGCAGTTCCAGGGTTGGTAACTATGGCTACACCTTC
TRBD2	TRBV5-1	NA	TRBJ2-1	CASSRGLAGNEQFF	TGCGCCAGCAGCCGCGGACTAGCGGGGAATGAGCAGTTCTTC
NA	TRBV2	NA	TRBJ1-2	CASSEEGLRGYTF	TGTGCCAGCAGTGAAGAGGGGTTACGTGGCTACACCTTC
NA	TRBV19	NA	TRBJ2-3	CASSIGPTGGVSTDTQYF	TGTGCCAGTAGTATAGGCCCCACCGGCGGGGTAAGCACAGATACGCAGTATTTT
TRBD2	TRBV12-5	NA	TRBJ2-1	CASGFRRETQQFF	TGTGCTAGTGGTTTTAGGCGGGAGACACAACAGTTCTTC
TRBD1	TRBV19	few	TRBJ1-5	CASSIRQGNQPQHF	TGTGCCAGTAGTATTCGACAGGGGAATCAGCCCCAGCATTTT
NA	TRBV6-5	NA	TRBJ2-3	CASWSSWADTQYF	TGTGCCAGCTGGAGTAGCTGGGCAGATACGCAGTATTTT
TRBD2	TRBV19	NA	TRBJ2-1	CASRGGLADNEQFF	TGTGCCAGTAGGGGGGGACTAGCGGACAATGAGCAGTTCTTC
NA	TRBV14	NA	TRBJ1-1	CASSQDRGSTEAFF	TGTGCCAGCAGCCAAGATAGGGGTTCCACTGAAGCTTTCTTT
NA	TRBV28	NA	TRBJ1-5	CASKLGQTYSNQPQHF	TGTGCCAGCAAGTTGGGCCAGACCTATAGCAATCAGCCCCAGCATTTT
TRBD2	TRBV20-1	NA	TRBJ2-1	CSASPGGNYNEQFF	TGCAGTGCTAGTCCCGGGGGGAACTACAATGAGCAGTTCTTC
NA	TRBV2	NA	TRBJ1-6	CASSEDLTTIQNSPLHF	TGTGCCAGCAGTGAAGACCTGACAACCATTCAGAATTCACCCCTCCACTTT